The source of this T cell receptor (beta chain) is a study of shared clonotypes between healthy human individuals. The data were produced by immunoSEQ multiplex PCR, yet TCRdb's version contains in-frame clones alone and is incomplete. The sample contains 70,000 to 95,000 clones, about 61% of which appear only once. Study-level findings and limits: A reduction in generation probabilities was seen for non-shared clonotypes relative to those shared by all four donors. Among donors, sharing of clonotypes was expected to be affected by sequencing depth.

The CDR3 is made up of 18 amino acids. Trimming took 1 base from V and 3 from J; bases not matched to a gene: 13. Germline V lookup: CDR1 SGHVS, CDR2 FQNEAQ. With regard to this clone: Its specificity is unknown.

This TCR derives from a man under 40 in good health. J is TRBJ2-3 and V is TRBV7-8; TRBD2 aligns across 7 bases. Sequencing was done on a sample of memory CD8+ T cells sorted from blood. Subset: CD45RO+ cells pooled with CCR7-negative TemRA cells. CDR3: CASSLVSGTTYGTDTQYF. Here the CDR3 DNA reads TGTGCCAGCAGCTTAGTTTCCGGGACTACCTATGGGACAGATACGCAGTATTTT.